The 10 T cell receptor beta chains below all came from one sample that was sequenced in a study of blood T cell repertoires in COVID-19. Clones were read by immunoSEQ multiplex PCR, and TCRdb kept only the in-frame ones, dropping some. Found here are about 330,000 clones, roughly 85% of them singletons; the top ten hold less than 6%. The material sequenced was PBMCs or T cells enriched from blood (not recorded which). These receptors all come from a woman in her 30s who had recovered from COVID-19.

This clone was observed a few times. V and J are TRBV11-2 and TRBJ1-2, with TRBD1 identical over 9 bases. Germline CDR1 and CDR2: SGHAT and FQNNGV. The trim removed 5 bases at V and 3 bases at J, leaving 10 bases unmatched. The CDR3 is made up of 16 amino acids. CDR3 protein: CASSPGDRARDYGYTF. In DNA form, the CDR3 reads TGTGCCAGCAGCCCCGGGGACAGGGCGCGGGACTATGGCTACACCTTC.

This chain links TRBV7-2 with TRBJ2-5; 9 bases line up with TRBD2. J lost 2 bases, V lost 1 base, and 5 bases had no gene match. Germline-derived CDR1 and CDR2 are SGHTA and FQGNSA. CDR3 length: 16 amino acids. The CDR3: CASSLGPAGGQETQYF. CDR3 nucleotides: TGTGCCAGCAGCTTAGGGCCGGCGGGAGGGCAAGAGACCCAGTACTTC.

Comments on this clone: Different DNA sequences within this sample yield the same CDR3. The rearrangement joins TRBV7-3 to TRBJ1-5; D unclear. The CDR3 loop spans 13 amino acids. The germline gives CDR1 SGHTA, CDR2 FQGTGA. Trimming took 0 bases from V and 5 from J, leaving 5 bases between them. Here the CDR3 reads CASSLTLDQPQHF. CDR3 DNA: TGTGCCAGCAGCTTAACCTTAGATCAGCCCCAGCATTTT.

The rearrangement uses TRBV5-6 and TRBJ1-6; D unresolved. Germline lookup yields CDR1 SGHDT and CDR2 YYEEEE. Trimming took 0 bases from V and 8 from J, leaving 6 bases between them. The CDR3 is 13 amino acids. Here the CDR3 reads CASSLEYDSPLHF. Here the CDR3 DNA reads TGTGCCAGCAGCTTGGAATATGATTCACCCCTCCACTTT.

J is TRBJ2-1 and V is TRBV14; TRBD2 matches at 8 bases. Trimming took 4 bases from V and 3 from J; bases not matched to a gene: 8. CDR1 SGHDN and CDR2 FVKESK come from the germline V gene. The CDR3 contains 16 residues. This chain's CDR3 is CASSRPGAGVYNEQFF. The DNA of the CDR3 is TGTGCCAGCAGCCGACCCGGAGCGGGGGTCTACAATGAGCAGTTCTTC.

The chain employs TRBV12-3 or TRBV12-4 and TRBJ1-2, with a weak D call TRBD1 (5 bases). This CDR3 has 13 amino acids. The V end was cut by 3 bases, the J end by 2 bases, with 7 bases between. The CDR3 DNA sequence: TGTGCCAGCAGTTTTCCAGGGAACTATGGCTACACCTTC. This gives the protein CASSFPGNYGYTF.

The rearrangement uses TRBV24-1 and TRBJ2-1; tentative D call: TRBD1 (5 bases). Per germline, CDR1 KGHDR and CDR2 SFDVKD. With 3 bases removed from V and 8 bases from J, the gap between germline ends came to 10 bases. The CDR3 is 13 amino acids. The CDR3 sequence: CATSDPQGYEQFF. The DNA of the CDR3 is TGTGCCACCAGTGATCCCCAGGGTTATGAGCAGTTCTTC.

The J gene is TRBJ1-1, the V gene TRBV19; D not resolved. The ends were cut back, 7 bases at V and 5 bases at J, with 11 bases in the middle. The germline V gene has CDR1 LNHDA and CDR2 SQIVND (reference sequence). The CDR3 is 12 amino acids. CDR3 region: CASNSGGTEAFF. The CDR3 region has the DNA TGTGCCAGTAATAGCGGAGGGACTGAAGCTTTCTTT.

J is TRBJ1-1 and V is TRBV27; TRBD1 agrees at 7 bases. This CDR3 comprises 13 residues. Germline trimming cut 3 bases from V and 4 bases from J; bases unmatched to any gene: 2. From germline, CDR1 is MNHEY and CDR2 SMNVEV (reference sequence). The CDR3 nucleotides read TGTGCCAGCAGTTTCTCAGGGGGCACTGAAGCTTTCTTT. The encoded protein is CASSFSGGTEAFF.

For the CDR3, the DNA is TGCAGCGTTCCCGGGACAGTCAACTATGGCTACACCTTC. This gives the protein CSVPGTVNYGYTF. The chain joins TRBV29-1 to TRBJ1-2, with 7 bases lining up with TRBD1. V lost 5 bases, J lost 2 bases, and 5 bases stayed unmatched. The CDR3 covers 13 residues. In germline, CDR1 is SQVTM, CDR2 ANQGSEA. Together with reference TRBV29-1 and TRBJ1-2, the CDR3 gives the full variable domain: SAVISQKPSRDICQRGTSLTIQCQVDSQVTMMFWYRQQPGQSLTLIATANQGSEATYESGFVIDKFPISRPNLTFSTLTVSNMSPEDSSIYLCSVPGTVNYGYTFGSGTRLTVV.